This T cell receptor beta chain was sequenced for a study of shared clonotypes between healthy human individuals (TCRdb year 2020). Regarding the research as a whole: A couple of women and a few men aged 18 to 49 years were included in the cohort. To estimate repertoire size and how much clonotype sharing occurs between individuals, the study deeply sequenced the blood TCR repertoires of several healthy adults. Libraries were prepared and TCR repertoires were sequenced by different laboratories using diverse techniques, in order to increase sequencing depth and limit assay-specific biases. Each donor's leukapheresis produced roughly between about 0.8 and 8.9 billion PBMCs.

A word on this clone: Its specific antigen is unknown. Base qualities were left out, and no much larger clone turns up one base away.

The donors were healthy, HIV-negative adults who had no recently reported acute infections or vaccinations. Only Caucasian adults living in Nashville, Tennessee, USA were represented among the donors. For unsorted samples, 90 million or so PBMCs were counted and genomic DNA was extracted with the QIAamp DNA Blood Mini kit. After blood collection by leukapheresis, PBMCs were isolated using Ficoll-Histopaque density gradient centrifugation and then cryopreserved in the vapor phase of liquid nitrogen. Using the deep immunoSEQ assay, multiplex PCR amplified TCR CDR3 regions from genomic DNA. Genomic DNA extracted from each cell subset was distributed evenly over all wells of several immunoSEQ 96-well plates, and each plate served as one replicate. For unsorted PBMC, 250 to 300 ng genomic DNA, equal to about 30,000 T cell genomes, was loaded into each replicate PCR. Genomic DNA from unsorted PBMC was sequenced over ten immunoSEQ deep assay plates. Purified libraries were measured with a Qubit 3.0 fluorometer, size-checked on a Bioanalyzer 2100, and measured again with the KAPA Library Quantification kit. A separate single-read 150-cycle Illumina NextSeq 550 flow cell was used to sequence each immunoSEQ 96-well plate. Turning to the authors' computational methods: Because the immunoSEQ output held only junctional sequences and lacked quality scores, the filtering could not match the filtering applied to full-length reads. To assign V/J genes and CDR3, sequences were annotated using PyIR, a Python wrapper for IgBLAST v1.9, with IMGT germline references. Reads with weak V/J assignments (E-value above 1e-6), missing CDR3, stop codons, out-of-frame junctions, or ambiguous translated residues were removed. V3J clonotypes were defined by identical inferred V gene, J gene, and CDR3 amino acid sequence. To compute the percentage overlap between repertoires, the number of shared unique clonotypes was divided by the size of the smaller repertoire. Richness of each repertoire was evaluated using RTK rarefaction, the Chao1 estimator, and Recon v2.1 estimates of unobserved clonotypes. Not all clones reach the TCRdb copy of this immuneACCESS table, which keeps in-frame sequences only. Checked studies attribute under half of the gap to unresolved V genes and leave the rest unexplained. V, J and clone size derive from that table, while D and trimming were established from the DNA sequence. The sample yields around 500,000 clones; about 82% were counted once. Over 10% of the sample is in the top ten clones.

Overall results and qualifications from the work: Only blood was sampled, and tissue TCR repertoires likely differ from those in blood. Based on pairwise subsampling, the degree of clonotype sharing among donors was expected to be affected by sequencing depth. The genetic and exposure-history diversity represented was limited by the small number of donors.

The CDR3, from cysteine to phenylalanine, totals 18 residues. The only DNA kept is the CDR3, 54 bases in frame from the first base. Here V drops 4 bases and J drops 3 bases, and the junction holds 18 bases not matched to any gene. The CDR1 and CDR2 encoded by the germline V gene are SGHDT and YYEEEE. The chain employs TRBV5-6 and TRBJ2-7; 8 nucleotides in the junction match TRBD2. The TCR comes from a woman in her thirties or forties in good health. Some clones in this sample may be carry-over from other donors' samples. The sequencing sample was made of PBMCs. The DNA reads TGTGCCAGCAGCAGATTCAACGAAAGGACTAGCTCCAACTACGAGCAGTACTTC. Its protein reads: CASSRFNERTSSNYEQYF.